A selection of T cell receptor beta chains follows, all from one sample in a study of CD8+CD57+ T cells in acquired aplastic anemia. TCRdb fed the reads into MiXCR, producing one record per CDR3 protein. The sample lists about 110,000 distinct CDR3 sequences, under 60% occurring once. Input material: sorted CD4+, CD8+, or CD8+CD57+ T cells (not recorded which) from PBMCs. The receptors come from a human donor in good health, serving as a control. The CDR3 runs from the conserved cysteine through the conserved F or W. The order of the fields is clone size, V gene, J gene, D gene, CDR3 length, CDR3 DNA, CDR3 protein. A D gene is named only where the DNA matches it firmly. Expanded clones get a size class; other rows say once, few or many, or leave the size out.

abundance: .
v_gene: TRBV19
j_gene: TRBJ2-7
d_gene: TRBD1
len: 14
CDR3nt: TGTGCCAGTAGTCTCCGGGACAGGGGCTACGAGCAGTACTTC
CDR3aa: CASSLRDRGYEQYF

abundance: few
v_gene: TRBV2
j_gene: TRBJ2-3
d_gene: TRBD2
len: 16
CDR3nt: TGTGCCAGCAGTGGATATACTAGCGGGGGGGCCGATACGCAGTATTTT
CDR3aa: CASSGYTSGGADTQYF

abundance: .
v_gene: TRBV10-2
j_gene: TRBJ2-7
d_gene: .
len: 12
CDR3nt: TGCGCCAGCACGGGGACCGGCTACGAGCAGTACTTC
CDR3aa: CASTGTGYEQYF

abundance: many
v_gene: TRBV5-1
j_gene: TRBJ2-7
d_gene: .
len: 12
CDR3nt: TGCGCCAGCAGCGTGGACAGTTACGAGCAGTACTTC
CDR3aa: CASSVDSYEQYF

abundance: .
v_gene: TRBV20-1
j_gene: TRBJ2-5
d_gene: TRBD2
len: 15
CDR3nt: TGCAGTGCTAGAGCACTAGCGGGGGCCAGAGAGACCCAGTACTTC
CDR3aa: CSARALAGARETQYF

abundance: .
v_gene: TRBV24-1
j_gene: TRBJ1-1
d_gene: .
len: 14
CDR3nt: TGTGCCACCAGTGGGTCCCTGGGTGGGACTGAAGCTTTCTTT
CDR3aa: CATSGSLGGTEAFF

abundance: once
v_gene: TRBV19
j_gene: TRBJ2-5
d_gene: .
len: 13
CDR3nt: TGTGCCAGTAGTAGGCTAGGGACGGAGACCCAGTACTTC
CDR3aa: CASSRLGTETQYF

abundance: once
v_gene: TRBV15
j_gene: TRBJ2-2
d_gene: .
len: 15
CDR3nt: TGTGCCACCAGCAGAGAGCGGACCACAACCGGGGAGCTGTTTTTT
CDR3aa: CATSRERTTTGELFF

abundance: .
v_gene: TRBV10-3
j_gene: TRBJ2-5
d_gene: TRBD2
len: 14
CDR3nt: TGTGCCATCAGTGGGCTAGCGGGAGTCGAGACCCAGTACTTC
CDR3aa: CAISGLAGVETQYF

abundance: .
v_gene: TRBV10-3
j_gene: TRBJ2-1
d_gene: .
len: 15
CDR3nt: TGTGCCATCAGTGAGGAGGTGAGCTCCTACAATGAGCAGTTCTTC
CDR3aa: CAISEEVSSYNEQFF

abundance: .
v_gene: TRBV11-2
j_gene: TRBJ2-1
d_gene: TRBD2
len: 17
CDR3nt: TGTGCCAGCAGCCCTTCACTAGCGGGGGGGCCGCGCAATGAGCAGTTCTTC
CDR3aa: CASSPSLAGGPRNEQFF

abundance: once
v_gene: TRBV7-6
j_gene: TRBJ2-3
d_gene: .
len: 17
CDR3nt: TGTGCCAGCAGCTTACGAAGTGCAGGAGGAAACACAGATACGCAGTATTTT
CDR3aa: CASSLRSAGGNTDTQYF

abundance: many
v_gene: TRBV6-1
j_gene: TRBJ1-3
d_gene: TRBD1
len: 14
CDR3nt: TGTGCCAGCAGTGAGGACAGGTCTGGAAACACCATATATTTT
CDR3aa: CASSEDRSGNTIYF

abundance: .
v_gene: TRBV4-3
j_gene: TRBJ1-1
d_gene: .
len: 15
CDR3nt: TGCGCCAGCAGCCATGATTTAGGCACGAACACTGAAGCTCTCTTT
CDR3aa: CASSHDLGTNTEALF

abundance: many
v_gene: TRBV6-1
j_gene: TRBJ1-2
d_gene: .
len: 11
CDR3nt: TGTGCCTGCTACAGCTCCTATGGCTACACCTTC
CDR3aa: CACYSSYGYTF